This T cell receptor (beta chain) was obtained from a study of blood T cell repertoires in COVID-19. Study-level information: PBMCs, B-cell-depleted T cells, or T cells provided the cDNA or gDNA that made up the material.

Sequencing used immunoSEQ multiplex PCR; TCRdb keeps in-frame clones, though not all of them. The top ten clones hold less than 15% of a sample with 30,000 to 40,000 clones, roughly nine tenths of them seen once. The trim removed 6 bases at V and 4 bases at J, leaving 7 bases unmatched. CDR1 and CDR2 (germline): SGHTA, FQGNSA. CDR3 size: 14 residues. The sample taken for sequencing was peripheral blood. The gene calls are TRBV7-2 and TRBJ1-1; TRBD1 matches 8 bases. The TCR comes from a man between 70 and 80 years old with active COVID-19. The CDR3, as DNA: TGTGCCAGCAGACTTGACAGGGGACCCACTGAAGCTTTCTTT. It yields the protein CASRLDRGPTEAFF. The full variable domain, completed using reference TRBV7-2 and TRBJ1-1, is GAGVSQSPSNKVTEKGKDVELRCDPISGHTALYWYRQSLGQGLEFLIYFQGNSAPDKSGLPSDRFSAERTGGSVSTLTIQRTQQEDSAVYLCASRLDRGPTEAFFGQGTRLTVV.